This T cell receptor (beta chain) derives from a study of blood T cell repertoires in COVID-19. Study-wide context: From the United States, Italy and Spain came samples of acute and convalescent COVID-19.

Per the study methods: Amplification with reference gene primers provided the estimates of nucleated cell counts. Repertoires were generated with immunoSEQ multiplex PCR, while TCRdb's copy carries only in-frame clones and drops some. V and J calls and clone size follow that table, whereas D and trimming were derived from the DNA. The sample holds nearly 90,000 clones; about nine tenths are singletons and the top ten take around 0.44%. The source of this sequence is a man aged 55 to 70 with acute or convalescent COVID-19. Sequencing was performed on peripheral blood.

The CDR3 sequence is CASNPGGTEKLFF. The CDR3 region has the DNA TGTGCCAGCAACCCGGGAGGCACTGAAAAACTGTTTTTT. The chain joins TRBV12-3 or TRBV12-4 to TRBJ1-4; D not certain. The CDR3 has 13 amino acids. Trimming took off 7 bases at V and 7 bases at J, with 13 bases between the two ends.